Listed below are T cell receptor beta chains from one sample, sequenced in a study of blood T cell repertoires in COVID-19. TCRdb keeps only in-frame clones here, not all; method: immunoSEQ multiplex PCR. The data contain 90,000 to 150,000 clones, 75% to 90% of them singletons. Input material: peripheral blood. The receptors here all came from a human donor with acute or convalescent COVID-19. The donor label of this sample is uncertain. CDR3s include the opening cysteine and the closing phenylalanine or tryptophan. The D gene is left open where the match is weak. Size is omitted from some rows. Given values are once, few, many or a class for expanded clones.

v_call,j_call,clone_size,d_call,cdr3_aa,cdr3_nt
TRBV7-2,TRBJ2-1,-,TRBD1,CASSRGQARGSSYNEQFF,TGTGCCAGCAGCCGGGGACAGGCCCGGGGGAGCTCCTACAATGAGCAGTTCTTC
TRBV4-1,TRBJ2-1,-,-,CASSQDSEQFF,TGCGCCAGCAGCCAGGACAGTGAGCAGTTCTTC
TRBV5-1,TRBJ1-5,-,TRBD1,CASSSPSGTGGSQGPNQPQHF,TGCGCCAGCAGCTCCCCCTCGGGGACAGGGGGCTCGCAAGGACCTAATCAGCCCCAGCATTTT
TRBV6-5,TRBJ1-2,-,-,CASRTIYGYTF,TGTGCCAGCAGAACAATCTATGGCTACACCTTC
TRBV28,TRBJ2-3,-,TRBD2,CASSESSGTSGMDTQYF,TGTGCCAGCAGTGAGTCCTCCGGGACTAGCGGGATGGATACGCAGTATTTT
TRBV6-6,TRBJ1-3,few,TRBD1,CATLYQGAGNTIYF,TGTGCCACACTCTATCAGGGGGCTGGAAACACCATATATTTT
TRBV7-2,TRBJ1-2,-,TRBD1,CASTLDREGYTF,TGTGCCAGCACCCTGGACAGGGAGGGCTACACCTTC
TRBV19,TRBJ2-1,-,TRBD2,CASSILAGDYNEQFF,TGTGCCAGTAGTATACTAGCGGGAGACTACAATGAGCAGTTCTTC
TRBV11-3,TRBJ2-7,-,-,CASTPGGTIAETYEQYF,TGTGCCAGCACCCCTGGAGGGACGATCGCCGAGACCTACGAGCAGTACTTC
TRBV11-2,TRBJ2-1,-,TRBD1,CASSSDRDYNEQFF,TGTGCCAGCAGCTCGGACAGGGACTACAATGAGCAGTTCTTC
TRBV18,TRBJ2-5,-,-,CASSPQGRGETQYF,TGTGCCAGCTCACCGCAGGGGAGGGGAGAGACCCAGTACTTC
TRBV5-5,TRBJ2-7,-,-,CASSSVRTTYEQYF,TGTGCCAGCAGCTCGGTTAGGACTACCTACGAGCAGTACTTC
TRBV5-1,TRBJ1-2,few,-,CASSLDINYGYTF,TGCGCCAGCAGCTTGGACATTAACTATGGCTACACCTTC
TRBV12-3/TRBV12-4,TRBJ2-1,-,TRBD1,CASSLNARGQEFF,TGTGCCAGCAGTTTGAATGCCAGGGGGCAGGAGTTCTTC
TRBV7-2,TRBJ2-1,-,-,CASSLRSVSYNEQFF,TGTGCCAGCAGCTTACGTTCAGTCTCCTACAATGAGCAGTTCTTC
TRBV28,TRBJ1-4,-,TRBD1,CASSLSTGEREKLFF,TGTGCCAGCAGTTTGAGTACAGGGGAAAGGGAAAAACTGTTTTTT
TRBV10-1,TRBJ2-2,-,TRBD1,CASRGVGEQGLSGELFF,TGCGCCAGCAGAGGGGTGGGGGAACAGGGGTTGAGCGGGGAGCTGTTTTTT
TRBV25-1,TRBJ1-2,-,-,CASSEGRNGYTF,TGTGCCAGCAGTGAGGGGAGGAATGGCTACACCTTC
TRBV18,TRBJ2-1,-,-,CASSPGHRVPYNEQFF,TGTGCCAGCTCACCAGGTCATCGGGTCCCCTACAATGAGCAGTTCTTC
TRBV24-1,TRBJ2-1,once,TRBD2,CATSDLASGNYNEQFF,TGTGCCACCAGTGATTTGGCTAGCGGGAATTACAATGAGCAGTTCTTC
TRBV13,TRBJ2-6,once,-,CASSSYRVLLSGANVLTF,TGTGCCAGCAGCTCCTACCGGGTCCTCCTCTCTGGGGCCAACGTCCTGACTTTC
TRBV27,TRBJ1-1,-,-,CATSRVEGSEAFF,TGTGCCACCTCCCGGGTGGAGGGCAGTGAAGCTTTCTTT
TRBV7-9,TRBJ1-1,-,-,CASSQKTELMNTEAFF,TGTGCCAGCAGCCAGAAGACAGAACTAATGAACACTGAAGCTTTCTTT
TRBV28,TRBJ1-4,-,-,CASSSLISSEGGTNEKLFF,TGTGCCAGCAGCAGCCTCATCTCCTCCGAGGGGGGGACTAATGAAAAACTGTTTTTT
TRBV5-1,TRBJ2-1,-,TRBD2,CASSLATSGRANNEQFF,TGCGCCAGCAGCTTGGCCACAAGCGGGAGGGCCAACAATGAGCAGTTCTTC
TRBV4-2,TRBJ1-3,-,-,CASSQDTPSGNTIYF,TGTGCCAGCAGCCAAGATACACCCTCTGGAAACACCATATATTTT
TRBV6-5,TRBJ2-1,few,TRBD1,CASSAGQGVYNEQFF,TGTGCCAGCTCAGCCGGACAGGGGGTCTACAATGAGCAGTTCTTC
TRBV14,TRBJ1-6,-,-,CASSPLQDSPLHF,TGTGCCAGCAGCCCACTCCAAGATTCACCCCTCCACTTT
TRBV28,TRBJ1-3,once,TRBD1,CASSLGTVRNTIYF,TGTGCCAGCAGTCTAGGGACAGTACGAAACACCATATATTTT
TRBV12-3/TRBV12-4,TRBJ1-1,-,-,CASSFLPNTEAFF,TGTGCCAGCAGTTTCCTTCCGAACACTGAAGCTTTCTTT
TRBV5-4,TRBJ1-2,-,TRBD1,CASSSSWGQGRDGYTF,TGTGCCAGCAGCTCGTCCTGGGGACAGGGGAGGGATGGCTACACCTTC
TRBV7-9,TRBJ1-1,once,-,CASSLQAFGTEAFF,TGTGCCAGCAGCTTACAGGCATTCGGCACTGAAGCTTTCTTT
TRBV3-1/TRBV3-2,TRBJ1-5,-,TRBD1,CASSQGYRGDQPQHF,TGTGCCAGCAGCCAAGGGTACAGGGGAGATCAGCCCCAGCATTTT
TRBV2,TRBJ1-6,-,-,CASSDPPRPLHF,TGTGCCAGCAGTGACCCGCCCCGGCCCCTCCACTTT
TRBV30,TRBJ2-1,-,-,CAWVGFSYHFPYNEQFF,TGTGCCTGGGTGGGCTTCTCCTATCACTTTCCCTACAATGAGCAGTTCTTC
TRBV30,TRBJ1-3,-,TRBD1,CAWRKIGTGPGNTIYF,TGTGCCTGGAGGAAGATAGGGACAGGACCTGGAAACACCATATATTTT
TRBV5-6,TRBJ1-4,-,TRBD1,CASSFVGQGREKLFF,TGTGCCAGCAGCTTCGTGGGACAGGGGCGAGAAAAACTGTTTTTT
TRBV29-1,TRBJ1-1,-,-,CSVAYNPKGDTEAFF,TGCAGCGTCGCCTATAACCCGAAAGGGGACACTGAAGCTTTCTTT
TRBV7-2,TRBJ1-2,-,TRBD1,CASSPQDRGNGYTF,TGTGCCAGCAGCCCCCAAGACAGGGGGAATGGCTACACCTTC
TRBV6-2/TRBV6-3,TRBJ1-5,-,-,CASSYASQPQHF,TGTGCCAGCAGTTATGCGAGTCAGCCCCAGCATTTT
TRBV6-5,TRBJ2-7,-,-,CASSRTATYEQYF,TGTGCCAGCAGTCGGACAGCTACCTACGAGCAGTACTTC
TRBV6-2/TRBV6-3,TRBJ1-5,-,-,CASSRDFLRWGNQPQHF,TGTGCCAGCAGTCGGGATTTCCTGCGGTGGGGCAATCAGCCCCAGCATTTT
TRBV18,TRBJ2-2,-,TRBD1,CASSPGQTTGELFF,TGTGCCAGCTCACCGGGACAGACCACCGGGGAGCTGTTTTTT
TRBV2,TRBJ2-3,once,-,CASSANEGTDTQYF,TGTGCCAGCAGTGCAAACGAGGGAACAGATACGCAGTATTTT
TRBV25-1,TRBJ2-3,-,TRBD1,CASSVSGTGTLDTQYF,TGTGCCAGCAGTGTCTCGGGGACAGGGACGTTAGATACGCAGTATTTT
TRBV5-1,TRBJ2-1,-,-,CASSLVSNSYNEQFF,TGCGCCAGCAGCTTAGTATCTAACTCCTACAATGAGCAGTTCTTC
TRBV11-2,TRBJ1-1,-,-,CASSLDTNTEAFF,TGTGCCAGCAGCTTGGACACGAACACTGAAGCTTTCTTT
TRBV7-2,TRBJ1-3,-,-,CASSLVSGVWGESGNTIYF,TGTGCCAGCAGCTTAGTCTCGGGGGTGTGGGGAGAGTCAGGAAACACCATATATTTT
TRBV24-1,TRBJ1-5,-,-,CATRGGGGQPQHF,TGTGCCACCAGAGGAGGCGGCGGTCAGCCCCAGCATTTT
TRBV7-9,TRBJ1-5,few,-,CASSQSDQPQHF,TGTGCCAGCAGTCAATCGGATCAGCCCCAGCATTTT
TRBV29-1,TRBJ1-1,-,-,CSVGTGNTEAFF,TGCAGCGTTGGTACAGGGAACACTGAAGCTTTCTTT